This T cell receptor (beta chain) was captured by sequencing in a study of blood T cell repertoires in COVID-19. Study-wide background: Acute-phase and convalescent COVID-19 samples originated in the United States, Italy and Spain. PBMCs, B-cell-depleted T cells, or T cells provided the cDNA or gDNA that made up the material.

The CDR3 consists of 18 residues. V lost 4 bases and J 4 bases, leaving 22 bases between the germline ends. The germline CDR1 and CDR2 sequences are MGHRA and YSYEKL. Repertoires were generated with immunoSEQ multiplex PCR, while TCRdb's copy carries only in-frame clones and drops some. Of 150,000 to 200,000 clones in the sample, roughly 80% were seen once. The TCR was taken from a human donor with acute or convalescent COVID-19. The donor label of this sample is uncertain. Sequenced material: peripheral blood. This sequence joins TRBV4-1 and TRBJ2-2, with D maybe TRBD1 (5 bases). The CDR3: CASSPRAGNRIATGELFF. CDR3 bases: TGCGCCAGCAGCCCCCGGGCCGGAAACAGGATAGCCACCGGGGAGCTGTTTTTT.